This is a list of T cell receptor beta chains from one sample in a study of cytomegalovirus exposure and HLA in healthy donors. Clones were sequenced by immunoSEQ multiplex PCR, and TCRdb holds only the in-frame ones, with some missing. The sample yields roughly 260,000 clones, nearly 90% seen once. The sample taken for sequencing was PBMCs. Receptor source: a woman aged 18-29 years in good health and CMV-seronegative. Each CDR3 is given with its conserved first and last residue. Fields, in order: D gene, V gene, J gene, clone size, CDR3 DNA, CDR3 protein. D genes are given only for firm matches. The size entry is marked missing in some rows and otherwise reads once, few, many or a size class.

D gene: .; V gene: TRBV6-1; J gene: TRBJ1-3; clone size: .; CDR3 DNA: TGTGCCAGCAGTGAATACTCTGGAAACACCATATATTTT; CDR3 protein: CASSEYSGNTIYF
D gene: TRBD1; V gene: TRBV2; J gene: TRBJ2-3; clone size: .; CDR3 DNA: TGTGCCAGCAGTGGGACAGGGGGCACAGATACGCAGTATTTT; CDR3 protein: CASSGTGGTDTQYF
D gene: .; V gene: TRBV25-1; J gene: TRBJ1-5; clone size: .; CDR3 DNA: TGTGCCAGCAGTGATCGGAGCAATCAGCCCCAGCATTTT; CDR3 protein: CASSDRSNQPQHF
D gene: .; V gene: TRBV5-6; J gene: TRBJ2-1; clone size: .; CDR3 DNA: TGTGCCAGCAGCTCCCGTTTGGGGGCACCCTACAATGAGCAGTTCTTC; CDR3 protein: CASSSRLGAPYNEQFF
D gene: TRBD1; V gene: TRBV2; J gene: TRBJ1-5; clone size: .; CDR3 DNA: TGTGCCAGCGGAGGGACAGGGGGTAGGGTCAATCAGCCCCAGCATTTT; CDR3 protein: CASGGTGGRVNQPQHF
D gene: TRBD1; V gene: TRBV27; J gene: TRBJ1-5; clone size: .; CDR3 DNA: TGTGCCAGCAGTTTATCGGGACAGGATAATCAGCCCCAGCATTTT; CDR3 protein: CASSLSGQDNQPQHF
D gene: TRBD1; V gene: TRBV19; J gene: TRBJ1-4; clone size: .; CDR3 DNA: TGTGCCAGTAGGCACGGGACAGCTGGCAATGAAAAACTGTTTTTT; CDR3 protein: CASRHGTAGNEKLFF
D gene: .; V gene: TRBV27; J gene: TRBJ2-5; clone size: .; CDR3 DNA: TGTGCCAGCAGTCCACAAGTGAAACAAGAGACCCAGTACTTC; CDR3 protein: CASSPQVKQETQYF
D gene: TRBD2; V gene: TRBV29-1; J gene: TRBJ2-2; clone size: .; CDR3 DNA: TGCAGCGTTGGACTAGCGGGAGAAACCGGGGAGCTATTTTTT; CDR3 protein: CSVGLAGETGELFF
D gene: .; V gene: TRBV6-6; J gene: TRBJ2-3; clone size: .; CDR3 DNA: TGTGCCAGCAGTCCTAAAAGCACAGATACGCAGTATTTT; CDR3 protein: CASSPKSTDTQYF
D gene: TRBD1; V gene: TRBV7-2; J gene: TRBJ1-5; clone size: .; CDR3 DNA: TGTGCCAGCAGCGAACAGGGGGGTAGGCCCCAGCATTTT; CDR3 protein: CASSEQGGRPQHF
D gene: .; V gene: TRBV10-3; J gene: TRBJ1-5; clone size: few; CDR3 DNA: TGTGCCATCAGTGACGCCCAGTATCATCCCCAGCATTTT; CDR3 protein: CAISDAQYHPQHF
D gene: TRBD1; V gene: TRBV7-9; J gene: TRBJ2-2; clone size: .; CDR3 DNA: TGTGCCAGCAGTCAAGGGACAGGGGAAACCGGGGAGCTGTTTTTT; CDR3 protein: CASSQGTGETGELFF
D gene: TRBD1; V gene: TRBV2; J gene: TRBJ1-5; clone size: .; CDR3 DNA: TGTGCCAGCAGTGAAGCGCTTCAGGGGGGCCTGCAGCCCCAGCATTTT; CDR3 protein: CASSEALQGGLQPQHF
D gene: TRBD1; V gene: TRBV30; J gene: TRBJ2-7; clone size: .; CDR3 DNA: TGTGCCTGGAGTCGAGTCGACAGGGATGGAATCTACGAGCAGTACTTC; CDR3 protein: CAWSRVDRDGIYEQYF
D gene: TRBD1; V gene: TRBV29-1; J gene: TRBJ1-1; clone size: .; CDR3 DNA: TGCAGCGTTCAGGGGGCGAACACTGAAGCTTTCTTT; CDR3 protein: CSVQGANTEAFF
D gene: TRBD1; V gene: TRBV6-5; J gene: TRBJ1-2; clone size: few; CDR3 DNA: TGTGCCAGCACAATGGGACAGGGATATGGCTACACCTTC; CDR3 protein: CASTMGQGYGYTF
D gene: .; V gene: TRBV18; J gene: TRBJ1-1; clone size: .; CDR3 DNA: TGTGCCAGCTCACGACAAGAGATGAACACTGAAGCTTTCTTT; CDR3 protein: CASSRQEMNTEAFF
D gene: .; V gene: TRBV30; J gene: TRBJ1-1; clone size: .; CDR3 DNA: TGTGCCTGGGGACAAACTGAGACTGAAGCTTTCTTT; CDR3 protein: CAWGQTETEAFF
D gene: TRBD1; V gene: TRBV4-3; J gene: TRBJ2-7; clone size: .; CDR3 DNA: TGCGCCAGCAGCCAAAACCCGGGACAGTCCTACGAGCAGTACTTC; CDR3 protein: CASSQNPGQSYEQYF
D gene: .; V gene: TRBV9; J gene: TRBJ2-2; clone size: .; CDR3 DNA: TGTGCCAGCAGTACAGGTTTGGCCGGGGAGCTGTTTTTT; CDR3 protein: CASSTGLAGELFF
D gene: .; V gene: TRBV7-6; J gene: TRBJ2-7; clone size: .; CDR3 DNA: TGTGCCAGCAGCTTAGATGGTTCAGGCGCCTCCTACGAGCAGTACTTC; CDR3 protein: CASSLDGSGASYEQYF
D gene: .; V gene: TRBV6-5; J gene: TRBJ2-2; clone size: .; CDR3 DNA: TGTGCCAGCAGTTTAGAACAGGTGAACACCGGGGAGCTGTTTTTT; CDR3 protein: CASSLEQVNTGELFF
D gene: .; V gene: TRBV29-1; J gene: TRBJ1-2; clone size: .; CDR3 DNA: TGCAGCGTTTGGGAAGGGGACTCCCGGTATGGCTACACCTTC; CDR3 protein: CSVWEGDSRYGYTF
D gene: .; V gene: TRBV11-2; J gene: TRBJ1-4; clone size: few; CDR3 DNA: TGTGCCAGCAGCTTAGTCCCGGGAGGTGGGAATGAAAAACTGTTTTTT; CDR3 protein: CASSLVPGGGNEKLFF
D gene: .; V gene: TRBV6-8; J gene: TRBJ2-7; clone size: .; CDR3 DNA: TGTGCCAGCAGACGGATCAAGGACAGCTCGGGCCACGAGCAGTACTTC; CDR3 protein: CASRRIKDSSGHEQYF
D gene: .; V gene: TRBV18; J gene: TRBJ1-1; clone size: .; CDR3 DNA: TGTGCCAGCTCACCCCTATCCCCGGGCAGGGGGAACACTGAAGCTTTCTTT; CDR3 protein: CASSPLSPGRGNTEAFF
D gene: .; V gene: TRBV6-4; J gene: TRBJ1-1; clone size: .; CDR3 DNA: TGTGCCAGCAAGAGGGAGGGGAACACTGAAGCTTTCTTT; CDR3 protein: CASKREGNTEAFF
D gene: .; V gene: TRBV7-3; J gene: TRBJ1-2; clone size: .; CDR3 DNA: TGTGCCAGCAGCCGGCTCGTAGGGGGTCGTGGCTACACCTTC; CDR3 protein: CASSRLVGGRGYTF
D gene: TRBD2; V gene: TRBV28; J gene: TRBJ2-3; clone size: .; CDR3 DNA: TGTGCCAGCAGGTTAGCGGGGTCTCTCGGTGCAGATACGCAGTATTTT; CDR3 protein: CASRLAGSLGADTQYF
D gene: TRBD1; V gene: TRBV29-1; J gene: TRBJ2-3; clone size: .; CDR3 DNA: TGCAGCGCGTCCGAGGGGGCGGGTGGCACAGATACGCAGTATTTT; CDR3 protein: CSASEGAGGTDTQYF
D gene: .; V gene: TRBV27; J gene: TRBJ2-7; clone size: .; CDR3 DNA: TGTGCCAGCAGTTTATCGCCGGGATTTTACGAGCAGTACTTC; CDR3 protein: CASSLSPGFYEQYF
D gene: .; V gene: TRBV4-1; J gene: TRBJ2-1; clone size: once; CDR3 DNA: TGCGCCAGCAGCCAAGATGGGACAAGATACAATGAGCAGTTCTTC; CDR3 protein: CASSQDGTRYNEQFF
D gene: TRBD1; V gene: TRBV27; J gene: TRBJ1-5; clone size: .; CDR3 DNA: TGTGCCAGCAGTCCTCGGGACAGGGGGGGACAGCCCCAGCATTTT; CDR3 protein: CASSPRDRGGQPQHF
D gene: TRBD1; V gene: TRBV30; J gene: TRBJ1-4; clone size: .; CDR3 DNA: TGTGCCTGGAGACAGAACAGGGGGGAATCGGAAAAACTGTTTTTT; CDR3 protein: CAWRQNRGESEKLFF
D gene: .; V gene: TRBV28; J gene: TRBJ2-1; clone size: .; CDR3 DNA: TGTGCCAGCAGTGAGAACAAATGGGGGGTCTTGAGATATTACAATGAGCAGTTCTTC; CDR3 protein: CASSENKWGVLRYYNEQFF
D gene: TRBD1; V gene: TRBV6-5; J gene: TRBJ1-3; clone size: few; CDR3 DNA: TGTGCCAGCAGACTGGGACAGCGGACTGGAAACACCATATATTTT; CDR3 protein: CASRLGQRTGNTIYF
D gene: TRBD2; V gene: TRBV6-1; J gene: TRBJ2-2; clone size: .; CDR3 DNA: TGTGCCAGCAGTCAAGCGGGGAGGGGCTCGAACACCGGGGAGCTGTTTTTT; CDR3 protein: CASSQAGRGSNTGELFF
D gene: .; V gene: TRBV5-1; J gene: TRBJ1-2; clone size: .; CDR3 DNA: TGCGCCAGCAGCTTGGATTCGGCAGGATATGGCTACACCTTC; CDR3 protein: CASSLDSAGYGYTF
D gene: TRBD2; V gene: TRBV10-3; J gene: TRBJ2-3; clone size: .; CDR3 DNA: TGTGCCACCACTAGCGGGGCGGCAGATACGCAGTATTTT; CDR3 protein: CATTSGAADTQYF
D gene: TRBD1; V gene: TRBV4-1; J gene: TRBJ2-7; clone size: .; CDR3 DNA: TGCGCCAGCAGCCGCACGTCCGGGACAGGGGGACACGAGCAGTACTTC; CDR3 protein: CASSRTSGTGGHEQYF
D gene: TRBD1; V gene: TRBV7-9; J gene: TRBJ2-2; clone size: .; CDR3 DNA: TGTGCCAGCAGTATCGGGACAGGGAAAGGGGAGCTGTTTTTT; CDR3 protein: CASSIGTGKGELFF
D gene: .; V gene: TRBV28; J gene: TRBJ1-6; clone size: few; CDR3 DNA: TGTGCCAGCAGTTTGGGGGACTCAATACCCCCCCTCCACTTT; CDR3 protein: CASSLGDSIPPLHF
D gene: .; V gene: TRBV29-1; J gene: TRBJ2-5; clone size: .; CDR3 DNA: TGCAGCGTTGAGCGGAGGGGCAGGGAGACCCAGTACTTC; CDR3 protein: CSVERRGRETQYF
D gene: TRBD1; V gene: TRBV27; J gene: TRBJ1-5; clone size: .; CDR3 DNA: TGTGCCAGCAGTGCCCGGGACAGGTTGAATCAGCCCCAGCATTTT; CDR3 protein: CASSARDRLNQPQHF
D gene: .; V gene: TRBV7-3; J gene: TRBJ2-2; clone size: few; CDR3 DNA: TGTGCCAGCAGCCCGTTAAACACCGGGGAGCTGTTTTTT; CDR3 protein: CASSPLNTGELFF
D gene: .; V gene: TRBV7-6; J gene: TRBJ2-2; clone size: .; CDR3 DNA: TGTGCCAGCGGCCGGGGGTGGAACACCGGGGAGCTGTTTTTT; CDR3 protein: CASGRGWNTGELFF